A selection of T cell receptor beta chains follows, all from one sample in a study of human T cells and chemical hapten exposure. MiXCR was run by TCRdb on the RACE reads, yielding one entry per CDR3 protein. The table lists approximately 52,000 distinct CDR3 sequences, 8.5% to 10% of them singletons. Sample: whole blood, taken in connection with sensitization to the hapten diphenylcyclopropenone (DPC). The receptors were gathered from a woman between 25 and 40 years old with alopecia areata. Some clones in this sample may be carry-over from other donors' samples. Both conserved end residues are part of each CDR3. Fields, in order: clone size, D gene, V gene, J gene, CDR3 DNA, CDR3 protein. D genes are given only for firm matches. Clone size appears in some rows only: once, few, many, or a class for an expanded clone.

abundance: .; d_gene: .; v_gene: TRBV7-2; j_gene: TRBJ2-3; CDR3nt: TGTGCCAGCAGCTACTACCTTACGGGGAGCACAGATACGCAGTATTTT; CDR3aa: CASSYYLTGSTDTQYF
abundance: few; d_gene: .; v_gene: TRBV4-3; j_gene: TRBJ2-3; CDR3nt: TGCGCCAGCAGCCAAGACGGGTCCTTGGCAGATACGCAGTATTTT; CDR3aa: CASSQDGSLADTQYF
abundance: .; d_gene: .; v_gene: TRBV29-1; j_gene: TRBJ2-3; CDR3nt: TGCAGCGGCGGACTACCCGGTCGTGGCACAGATACGCAGTATTTT; CDR3aa: CSGGLPGRGTDTQYF
abundance: few; d_gene: .; v_gene: TRBV5-1; j_gene: TRBJ1-6; CDR3nt: TGCGCCAGCAGCCAGGGGACCGGGAATTCACCCCTCCACTTT; CDR3aa: CASSQGTGNSPLHF
abundance: few; d_gene: .; v_gene: TRBV15; j_gene: TRBJ2-1; CDR3nt: TGTGCCACGAGGGACCCTCGGAGCTCCTACAATGAGCAGTTCTTC; CDR3aa: CATRDPRSSYNEQFF
abundance: many; d_gene: .; v_gene: TRBV10-3; j_gene: TRBJ2-4; CDR3nt: TGTGCCATCAGTGAGGACAAACTGGTAAACATTCAGTACTTC; CDR3aa: CAISEDKLVNIQYF
abundance: few; d_gene: .; v_gene: TRBV14; j_gene: TRBJ2-3; CDR3nt: TGTGCCAGCAGCCAAGATAGTGGGCCAGGGGATACGCAGTATTTT; CDR3aa: CASSQDSGPGDTQYF
abundance: .; d_gene: .; v_gene: TRBV25-1; j_gene: TRBJ2-1; CDR3nt: TGTGCCAGCAGTGAATTTTTTGGGGGGGGGGCCGACAATGAGCAGTTCTTC; CDR3aa: CASSEFFGGGADNEQFF
abundance: .; d_gene: TRBD1; v_gene: TRBV6-6; j_gene: TRBJ1-2; CDR3nt: TGTGCCAGCAGTTACCCACTGACAGGGGGGGTTGGCTACACCTTC; CDR3aa: CASSYPLTGGVGYTF
abundance: many; d_gene: .; v_gene: TRBV28; j_gene: TRBJ1-6; CDR3nt: TGTGCCAGCAGTTTTCGAGCTGGGCCGAATTCACCCCTCCACTTT; CDR3aa: CASSFRAGPNSPLHF
abundance: few; d_gene: TRBD2; v_gene: TRBV7-9; j_gene: TRBJ2-3; CDR3nt: TGTGCCAGCAGCTTTATCGTTGGAAGTAGCGGGGATCAGTATTTT; CDR3aa: CASSFIVGSSGDQYF
abundance: few; d_gene: TRBD1; v_gene: TRBV6-5; j_gene: TRBJ1-1; CDR3nt: TGTGCCAGCAGGGTGACAGGGTACATGAACACTGAAGCTTTCTTT; CDR3aa: CASRVTGYMNTEAFF
abundance: .; d_gene: .; v_gene: TRBV7-9; j_gene: TRBJ2-3; CDR3nt: TGTGCCAGCAGCTTAGGTTTTGGGGAGACAGATACGCAGTATTTT; CDR3aa: CASSLGFGETDTQYF
abundance: many; d_gene: .; v_gene: TRBV7-2; j_gene: TRBJ2-3; CDR3nt: TGTGCCAGCAGCTTAGATATTGGCACAGATACGCAGTATTTT; CDR3aa: CASSLDIGTDTQYF
abundance: few; d_gene: TRBD1; v_gene: TRBV19; j_gene: TRBJ1-2; CDR3nt: TGTGCCAGTAGTAGACTCAGGACAGGCATCAACTATGGCTACACCTTC; CDR3aa: CASSRLRTGINYGYTF
abundance: many; d_gene: .; v_gene: TRBV5-1; j_gene: TRBJ1-6; CDR3nt: TGCGCCAGCAGCTTGGATGGGCCGGGATCACCCCTCCACTTT; CDR3aa: CASSLDGPGSPLHF
abundance: few; d_gene: .; v_gene: TRBV5-6; j_gene: TRBJ1-2; CDR3nt: TGTGCCATCGGTCCAGTGGGGATTGTCGGCTACACCTTC; CDR3aa: CAIGPVGIVGYTF
abundance: .; d_gene: .; v_gene: TRBV12-3/TRBV12-4; j_gene: TRBJ1-5; CDR3nt: TGTGCCAGCAGTTTATGGCGTCAGGGCAATCAGCCCCAGCATTTT; CDR3aa: CASSLWRQGNQPQHF
abundance: many; d_gene: TRBD1; v_gene: TRBV2; j_gene: TRBJ1-5; CDR3nt: TGTGCCAGCAGTCTAACGACAGGGGAAGGTCAGCCCCAGCATTTT; CDR3aa: CASSLTTGEGQPQHF
abundance: few; d_gene: .; v_gene: TRBV3-1; j_gene: TRBJ1-5; CDR3nt: TGTGCCAGCAGCCAGGACAGTCGAATTCAGCCCCAGCATTTT; CDR3aa: CASSQDSRIQPQHF
abundance: many; d_gene: TRBD2; v_gene: TRBV10-3; j_gene: TRBJ2-3; CDR3nt: TGTGCCATCGGCGGACTAGCGACAGATACGCAGTATTTT; CDR3aa: CAIGGLATDTQYF
abundance: many; d_gene: TRBD1; v_gene: TRBV7-9; j_gene: TRBJ1-6; CDR3nt: TGTGCCAGCAGCGAGGACAGGAGCTCCTATAATTCACCCCTCCACTTT; CDR3aa: CASSEDRSSYNSPLHF
abundance: few; d_gene: .; v_gene: TRBV6-1; j_gene: TRBJ2-7; CDR3nt: TGTGCCAGCAGTGATACAGGGGGGGCGTCTCGGCAGTACTTC; CDR3aa: CASSDTGGASRQYF
abundance: many; d_gene: TRBD1; v_gene: TRBV4-2; j_gene: TRBJ2-2; CDR3nt: TGTGCCAGCAGCCCTTGGGGGACAGAGAACACCGGGGAGCTGTTTTTT; CDR3aa: CASSPWGTENTGELFF
abundance: .; d_gene: TRBD1; v_gene: TRBV28; j_gene: TRBJ2-7; CDR3nt: TGTGCCAGCAGGGAAGGACAGGGGCACAACGAGCAGTACTTC; CDR3aa: CASREGQGHNEQYF
abundance: many; d_gene: .; v_gene: TRBV7-8; j_gene: TRBJ2-5; CDR3nt: TGTGCCAGCAGCTTAGCTGGGTACCTGCAAGAGACCCAGTACTTC; CDR3aa: CASSLAGYLQETQYF
abundance: many; d_gene: .; v_gene: TRBV10-3; j_gene: TRBJ1-4; CDR3nt: TGTGCCATCAGTGAGAGGGTTACGGAAAAACTGTTTTTT; CDR3aa: CAISERVTEKLFF
abundance: few; d_gene: .; v_gene: TRBV30; j_gene: TRBJ1-6; CDR3nt: TGTGCCTGGAGTAGAAGACCCGATTCACCCCTCCACTTT; CDR3aa: CAWSRRPDSPLHF
abundance: .; d_gene: .; v_gene: TRBV7-3; j_gene: TRBJ2-3; CDR3nt: TGTGCCAGCGCCCAGGTTGGGGGGGCTAGCACAGATACGCAGTATTTT; CDR3aa: CASAQVGGASTDTQYF
abundance: .; d_gene: .; v_gene: TRBV7-9; j_gene: TRBJ1-1; CDR3nt: TGTGCCAGCAGCTTAGGGCGGGGGTCCGAAGCTTTCTTT; CDR3aa: CASSLGRGSEAFF
abundance: .; d_gene: .; v_gene: TRBV27; j_gene: TRBJ2-3; CDR3nt: TGTGCCAGCAGTTTCTCGGACGTTAGCACAGATACGCAGTATTTT; CDR3aa: CASSFSDVSTDTQYF
abundance: many; d_gene: TRBD2; v_gene: TRBV12-3/TRBV12-4; j_gene: TRBJ2-5; CDR3nt: TGTGCCAGCAGCAAGAAGCGGGGGCAAGAGACCCAGTACTTC; CDR3aa: CASSKKRGQETQYF
abundance: .; d_gene: .; v_gene: TRBV5-1; j_gene: TRBJ2-6; CDR3nt: TGCGCCAGCAGCCCGAGGGGAGCCGACGGGGCCAACGTCCTGACTTTC; CDR3aa: CASSPRGADGANVLTF
abundance: .; d_gene: .; v_gene: TRBV4-1; j_gene: TRBJ1-4; CDR3nt: TGCGCCAGCAGCCAGCCACGAGGGGGAACTAATGAAAAACTGTTTTTT; CDR3aa: CASSQPRGGTNEKLFF
abundance: many; d_gene: TRBD1; v_gene: TRBV6-5; j_gene: TRBJ1-5; CDR3nt: TGTGCCAGCAGTCAGACAGGGGGCCGCAATCAGCCCCAGCATTTT; CDR3aa: CASSQTGGRNQPQHF
abundance: .; d_gene: .; v_gene: TRBV7-7; j_gene: TRBJ2-5; CDR3nt: TGTGCTAGCAGCTCTCCGGGACAAGAGACCCAGTACTTC; CDR3aa: CASSSPGQETQYF
abundance: many; d_gene: TRBD2; v_gene: TRBV7-2; j_gene: TRBJ2-3; CDR3nt: TGTGCCAGCAGCGAGGGGACTAGCGGGTACCCCACAGATACGCAGTATTTT; CDR3aa: CASSEGTSGYPTDTQYF
abundance: few; d_gene: .; v_gene: TRBV24-1; j_gene: TRBJ2-7; CDR3nt: TGTGCCACCCAACCCAGTGTGCCCTACGAGCAGTACTTC; CDR3aa: CATQPSVPYEQYF
abundance: many; d_gene: .; v_gene: TRBV4-2; j_gene: TRBJ1-6; CDR3nt: TGTGCCAGCAGCCAAGAAGACATCGGATCACCCCTCCACTTT; CDR3aa: CASSQEDIGSPLHF
abundance: many; d_gene: .; v_gene: TRBV25-1; j_gene: TRBJ2-7; CDR3nt: TGTGCCAGCAGTGAATCAGGGGTTGGAGGATACTTC; CDR3aa: CASSESGVGGYF
abundance: many; d_gene: .; v_gene: TRBV29-1; j_gene: TRBJ1-3; CDR3nt: TGCAGCGGTCGGGACTACGACGGCCTGACCATATATTTT; CDR3aa: CSGRDYDGLTIYF
abundance: many; d_gene: TRBD1; v_gene: TRBV7-8; j_gene: TRBJ1-2; CDR3nt: TGTGCCAGCAGCTCCGGGACAGGGCGCTATGGCTACACCTTC; CDR3aa: CASSSGTGRYGYTF
abundance: few; d_gene: TRBD1; v_gene: TRBV5-6; j_gene: TRBJ1-1; CDR3nt: TGTGCCAGCAGCCCCGGGACAGATGAAGCTTTCTTT; CDR3aa: CASSPGTDEAFF
abundance: few; d_gene: TRBD2; v_gene: TRBV12-3/TRBV12-4; j_gene: TRBJ2-3; CDR3nt: TGTGCCAGCAGTTTCTCGACTAGCGGGGGGGCCAGAAGCACAGATACGCAGTATTTT; CDR3aa: CASSFSTSGGARSTDTQYF
abundance: few; d_gene: .; v_gene: TRBV4-1; j_gene: TRBJ1-1; CDR3nt: TGCGCCAGCAGCCAAGAATGGCAGGGCGCCCCTGAAGCTTTCTTT; CDR3aa: CASSQEWQGAPEAFF
abundance: .; d_gene: TRBD2; v_gene: TRBV7-2; j_gene: TRBJ2-1; CDR3nt: TGTGCCAGCACCCCCCGGGGGGGGGCCTACAATGAGCAGTTCTTC; CDR3aa: CASTPRGGAYNEQFF
abundance: .; d_gene: TRBD2; v_gene: TRBV7-2; j_gene: TRBJ2-3; CDR3nt: TGTGCCAGCAGCTTAGCGATCGGGGGGATGGATACGCAGTATTTT; CDR3aa: CASSLAIGGMDTQYF
abundance: .; d_gene: .; v_gene: TRBV6-5; j_gene: TRBJ1-2; CDR3nt: TGTGCCAGCAGTCCAGGACAGATCTATGGCTACACCTTC; CDR3aa: CASSPGQIYGYTF
abundance: .; d_gene: .; v_gene: TRBV6-2/TRBV6-3; j_gene: TRBJ2-7; CDR3nt: TGTGCCAGCACCCGTACAGGAAATGTCTACGAGCAGTACTTC; CDR3aa: CASTRTGNVYEQYF
abundance: few; d_gene: TRBD1; v_gene: TRBV2; j_gene: TRBJ1-1; CDR3nt: TGTGCCAGCAGTGGCCGTCAAGGGGGCGGCGACCCTGAAGCTTTCTTT; CDR3aa: CASSGRQGGGDPEAFF
abundance: few; d_gene: .; v_gene: TRBV7-8; j_gene: TRBJ2-2; CDR3nt: TGTGCCAGCAGCTTAGCGCTTGGTGACACCGGGGAGCTGTTTTTT; CDR3aa: CASSLALGDTGELFF